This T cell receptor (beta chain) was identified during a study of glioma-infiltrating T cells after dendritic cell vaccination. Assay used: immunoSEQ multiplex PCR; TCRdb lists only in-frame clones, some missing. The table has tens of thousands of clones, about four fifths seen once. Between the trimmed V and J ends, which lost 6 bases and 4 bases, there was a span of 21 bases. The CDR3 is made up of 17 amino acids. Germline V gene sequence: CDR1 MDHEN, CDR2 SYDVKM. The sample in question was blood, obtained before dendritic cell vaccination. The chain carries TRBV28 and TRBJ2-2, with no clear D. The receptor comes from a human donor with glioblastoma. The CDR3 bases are TGTGCCAGCAGCCTAACGGGTTCGGCCGCGAGCACCGGGGAGCTGTTTTTT. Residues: CASSLTGSAASTGELFF.